The entry below describes one T cell receptor beta chain. It lacks a known antigen. No qualities accompany the bases; no much larger clone lies one base away. To prepare the library, the immunoSEQ multiplex PCR assay was applied. Processing in the source paper ran as follows. To diagnose cytomegalovirus status from the catalog of TCR beta chain sequences, a statistical classification framework was built. Entries here come from immuneACCESS through TCRdb and include only in-frame sequences with V and J called. Some clones fail to appear in such tables; in the studies checked, an unresolved V gene covers under half of the shortfall, and the cause of the remainder is unknown. The V and J calls and the clone size are those of that table, but D and trimming were determined from the DNA. The sample data list 130,000 to 150,000 clones, and around 88% of these were observed just once. 7.5% to 10% of the sample belongs to the ten largest clones.

Separate from the roughly 660-subject first cohort, the validation cohort of 95 to 150 subjects was the group to which the donors belonged. These data belong to a study of cytomegalovirus exposure and HLA in healthy donors (dated by TCRdb to the late 2010s). With respect to the entire study: According to a later analysis, the roughly 130 validation repertoires were produced on the same platform as the approximately 620 repertoires of the first cohort. The study aimed to test whether cataloging public T cell receptors could reveal signatures of past pathogen exposure. The study combined high-throughput TCR immunosequencing, statistical association of individual TCRs with disease status, and machine learning to predict cytomegalovirus infection status. In addition to the first cohort of approximately 670 subjects, a separate validation cohort of around 110 different subjects was used. Points the paper makes about the study in general: Most TCR sequences were seen in very few donors, while some public TCRs were found in many individuals. In both the original and validation cohorts, the classifier was reported to diagnose cytomegalovirus status with high specificity and sensitivity. The study listed 164 TCR beta chains as associated with cytomegalovirus. The authors suggested that the approach could potentially be extended to other disease states and immunological phenotypes. Of the cluster scores, about 94% were above 0 in a later analysis, which found that TCRs clustered in the first cohort also tended to co-occur in the 120 validation repertoires. In vitro tests confirmed that a few of the cytomegalovirus-associated TCR beta chains recognize cytomegalovirus antigens. The validation cohort had no HLA typing available for a later analysis, so co-occurrence within that cohort was assessed over all 120 or so repertoires.

From cysteine to phenylalanine, the CDR3 is 13 amino acids long. The sequence is cut down to CDR3 DNA, 39 bases in frame from base 1. The germline V gene gives CDR1 as MNHEY and CDR2 as SVGAGI. V sheds 4 bases and J sheds 5 bases, leaving 11 bases between their ends. This clonotype originated in a woman in her late teens or twenties in good health and CMV-seropositive. The sequence joins TRBV6-5 to TRBJ1-1, with the identity of the D gene unclear. Sequenced material: PBMCs. The CDR3 corresponds to CASSLEEETEAFF. The DNA reads as follows: TGTGCCAGCAGTTTGGAGGAGGAAACTGAAGCTTTCTTT.